This TCR beta chain was recovered during a study of beta chain features in type 1 diabetes listed by TCRdb under 2018. Study-level background: Mean age, gender distribution, total cell number and subset yield did not differ between patients and healthy donors. Across all samples, some 100,000,000 sorted cells were examined, and cell number per subset correlated strongly with RNA yield. The study compared the TCRB repertoires of sorted circulating CD4+ T cell subsets in recently diagnosed type 1 diabetes patients with those in matched healthy donors. Regulatory and stem cell-like memory subsets were obtained from only 8 patients and roughly 8 healthy donors, while naive and central memory subsets were obtained from all 28 donors.

The CDR3, from cysteine to phenylalanine, totals 14 residues. The DNA shown is the 42-base CDR3, in frame from base 1. V drops 4 bases and J drops 2 bases, leaving 11 bases in between. According to the germline V gene, CDR1 reads SQVTM and CDR2 reads ANQGSEA. Each donor gave one peripheral blood draw, roughly 0.12 L on average, collected into heparinised tubes. A BD FACSAria II and a panel including CD45RO, CCR7, CD25, CD127, CD95 and CD27 were used to sort naive, central memory, regulatory and stem cell-like memory CD4+ T cells. Purity was above 95% for every sorted population. PBMCs were isolated right away by Lymphoprep density gradient centrifugation and were stained directly, without culture. So that batch effects would be minimized, each experiment stained and sorted samples in pairs, pairing one healthy donor with one patient. Broad study findings and their caveats: Because cDNA was sequenced instead of genomic DNA, activated cells with high expression could be over-represented, although the groups did not differ in activation or CD3 levels. Because the HLA sub-analyses included only small numbers of individuals, any influence of HLA type on TCRB rearrangement was left unresolved. PCR may preferentially amplify shorter templates, but because patient and control samples were amplified and corrected together, any resulting skew would affect both groups equally. At VDJ recombination sites, type 1 diabetes patients had fewer insertions and more deleted nucleotides, which implies abnormalities in thymic rearrangement. In all four CD4+ subsets, TCRB CDR3 length was moderately but significantly shorter in type 1 diabetes patients. The naive, central memory and regulatory TCRB repertoires appeared to resemble one another more closely among patients than among healthy donors.

All of the isolated RNA was reverse transcribed with the High Capacity cDNA Reverse Transcription Kit, so expressed TCRB transcripts were sequenced. Deep immunoSEQ sequencing was applied to naive, central memory and regulatory T cell samples, giving an average of around 3.8 million total reads per sample. After sorted cells were lysed in RLT buffer, RNA was extracted with DNase-treated RNeasy Micro or Mini kits, with the choice depending on cell number. To prevent cross-contamination, every cell subset was processed on its own, while patient and healthy donor samples were processed together. The immunoSEQ multiplex PCR was used to amplify TCRB sequences from cDNA, yielding 87-bp fragments that span the CDR3 region. Sequencing of the amplicons was done on the Illumina HiSeq platform. Regarding the original processing steps: Synthetic template baselines were used to correct PCR bias computationally, reads within Hamming distance 2 were collapsed, and singletons that could not be merged were discarded. By aligning reads against IMGT, V, D and J genes, CDR3 length, and insertions or deletions at six rearrangement sites were assigned. Within each subset, clonotype counts were normalized to sorted cell number, after which true diversity and Gini coefficients were computed with the tcR R package. The overlap coefficient, calculated on TCRB nucleotide sequences, was used to quantify repertoire sharing. As a proxy for the pre-selection repertoire, out-of-frame TCRB sequences from naive cells were analyzed. As stored in TCRdb, this immuneACCESS dataset retains in-frame rearrangements with V and J assigned. A fraction of the clones does not appear; measured against another copy, unresolved V genes explain less than half of the discrepancy, and the remainder lacks a known reason. Clonal size and the V and J genes are those of that table, whereas D and trimming came from the DNA. The sample table shows around 500,000 clones, and approximately 10% are seen once. Of the sample, over 0.035% falls within the top ten clones.

This clone turned up a few times. Its specific antigen is unknown. Per-base quality was not reported, and no clone a single base away is much larger than it. The source material was naive CD4+ T cells from blood. Per the publication, the cell subset or site label means: true naive CD4+ T cells. The sequence was collected from a woman aged 18-29 years in good health. Recombination joined TRBV29-1 with TRBJ2-2; the D gene identity is not certain. The bases read TGCAGCGTTGGATTGGGATCCAACACCGGGGAGCTGTTTTTT. Its protein reads: CSVGLGSNTGELFF.